This TCR beta chain was identified during a study of blood T cells in healthy people across ages. A second PCR, run for about 7 to 11 cycles, used a sample-barcoded 5' primer plus a J-beta primer mix. TCRdb independently ran MiXCR on the 5' RACE reads; one entry per CDR3 protein. The sample gives under 1,100,000 distinct CDR3 sequences, less than 25% of which show up once; about 0.72% is in the top ten. A few counts support this clonotype. V lost 6 bases and J lost 3; bases outside the gene matches: 6. Germline CDR1 MDHEN, CDR2 SYDVKM. CDR3 length: 15 residues. These data were likewise used in another study, on T cells of mothers and their children.

The source material was blood. The chain carries TRBV28 and TRBJ1-2; 11 positions match TRBD1. The sequence derives from a girl aged 2-10 years in good health. The CDR3 DNA follows: TGTGCCAGCAGGGGACAGGGGGTATCATACTATGGCTACACCTTC. This encodes CASRGQGVSYYGYTF.